Each of the 8 T cell receptor beta chains below was sequenced from the same sample in a study of cytomegalovirus exposure and HLA in healthy donors. Primers for the PCR totalled 60 Vbeta and 13 Jbeta. Generated by immunoSEQ multiplex PCR, the TCRdb table keeps only in-frame clones and is missing some. This sample has some 120,000 clones; around 8.5% occur once, and the top ten carry about 5.5%. Sequenced sample: PBMCs. All receptors derive from a man aged 35 to 55 in good health and CMV-seronegative.

The rearrangement links TRBV29-1 to TRBJ2-1; 15 bases line up with TRBD2. Germline V gene sequence: CDR1 SQVTM, CDR2 ANQGSEA. The CDR3 length is 17 residues. Trimming removed 6 bases from V and 0 bases from J; junction bases left unmatched: 6. The CDR3 protein is CSVEGLAGGSSYNEQFF. CDR3 bases: TGCAGCGTAGAGGGACTAGCGGGGGGAAGCTCCTACAATGAGCAGTTCTTC.

Points on this clone: The sample contains more than one DNA sequence encoding this CDR3. The rearrangement links TRBV2 to TRBJ1-5, with TRBD1 as a possible D gene (5 bases). Trimming cost V 4 bases and J 7 bases, with 14 bases left between them. Germline V gene lookup returns CDR1 SNHLY and CDR2 FYNNEI. This CDR3 is built from 14 residues. CDR3 residues: CASSVWGVDQPQHF. The CDR3 DNA sequence: TGTGCCAGCAGTGTGTGGGGGGTGGACCAGCCCCAGCATTTT.

This clone has just a few counts. A junction end diverges from the germline sequence, so it may reflect a read error. J is TRBJ1-1 and V is TRBV7-9; tentatively, D is TRBD1 (5 bases). Germline CDR1 reads SEHNR; CDR2 reads FQNEAQ (reference sequence). CDR3 size: 13 residues. This CDR3 is CASRLDRNTEAFF. CDR3 nucleotide sequence: TGTGCCAGCAGGTTAGACAGGAACACTGAAGCTTTCTTT.

This chain joins TRBV7-2 and TRBJ2-3; 9 bases line up with TRBD1. The V segment lost 4 bases and the J segment 1 base; nucleotides outside the gene matches: 6. CDR1 is SGHTA, CDR2 FQGNSA, per germline. This CDR3 is built from 16 residues. CDR3 sequence reads: CASSSPGQGGTDTQYF. CDR3 nucleotides: TGTGCCAGCAGCTCCCCGGGACAGGGCGGCACAGATACGCAGTATTTT.

This sequence joins TRBV20-1 and TRBJ2-7; 8 positions agree with TRBD2. The junction had 3 bases not matched to a gene; V was cut back by 5 bases and J by 9 bases. The length of the CDR3 is 10 residues. The V gene's germline CDR1 is DFQATT and CDR2 SNEGSKA (reference sequence). CDR3 protein: CSAGGGRQYF. The DNA for the CDR3 is TGCAGTGCTGGCGGGGGGCGGCAGTACTTC.

This clone came up a few times. V is TRBV20-1 and J is TRBJ2-1, with D perhaps TRBD2 (5 bases). With 7 bases removed from V and 5 bases from J, the gap between germline ends came to 9 bases. The CDR3 has 11 amino acids. Germline assignment: CDR1 DFQATT and CDR2 SNEGSKA (reference sequence). The CDR3 loop reads CSVRENNEQFF. The DNA for the CDR3 is TGCAGTGTGAGGGAAAACAATGAGCAGTTCTTC.

This chain joins TRBV7-9 and TRBJ2-2; D unclear. V was cut by 10 bases and J by 6 bases, with 9 bases left in between. The CDR3 length is 11 residues. Per the germline V gene, CDR1 is SEHNR and CDR2 is FQNEAQ (reference sequence). CDR3: CATRGAGELFF. CDR3 nucleotides: TGTGCCACCCGCGGCGCCGGGGAGCTGTTTTTT.

This clone has a handful of counts. The chain joins TRBV5-1 to TRBJ2-1; tentatively, D is TRBD1 (5 bases). CDR1 is SGHRS and CDR2 is YFSETQ in the germline V gene. CDR3 length equals 16 residues. The V gene lost 1 base and the J gene lost 0 bases, with 11 bases spanning the gap. CDR3 sequence: CASSLSQGSSYNEQFF. DNA of the CDR3: TGCGCCAGCAGCTTGTCGCAGGGAAGCTCCTACAATGAGCAGTTCTTC.